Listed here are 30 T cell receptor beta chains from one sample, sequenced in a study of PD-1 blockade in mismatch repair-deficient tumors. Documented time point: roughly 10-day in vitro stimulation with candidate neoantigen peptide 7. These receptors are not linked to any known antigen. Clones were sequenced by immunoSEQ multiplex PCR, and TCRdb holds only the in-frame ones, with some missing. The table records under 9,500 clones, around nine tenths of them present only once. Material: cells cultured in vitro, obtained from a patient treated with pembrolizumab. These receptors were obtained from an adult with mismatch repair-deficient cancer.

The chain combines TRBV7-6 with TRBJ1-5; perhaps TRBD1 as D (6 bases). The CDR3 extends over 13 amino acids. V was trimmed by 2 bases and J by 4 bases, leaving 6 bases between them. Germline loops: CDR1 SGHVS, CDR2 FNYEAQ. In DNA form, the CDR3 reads TGTGCCAGCAGCTTACAGGGGAATCAGCCCCAGCATTTT. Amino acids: CASSLQGNQPQHF. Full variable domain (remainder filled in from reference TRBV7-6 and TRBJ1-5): GAGVSQSPRYKVTKRGQDVALRCDPISGHVSLYWYRQALGQGPEFLTYFNYEAQQDKSGLPNDRFSAERPEGSISTLTIQRTEQRDSAMYRCASSLQGNQPQHFGDGTRLSIL.

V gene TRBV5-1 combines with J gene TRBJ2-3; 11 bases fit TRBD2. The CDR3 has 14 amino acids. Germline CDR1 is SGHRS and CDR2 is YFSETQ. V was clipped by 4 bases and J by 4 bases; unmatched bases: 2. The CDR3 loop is CASSLAGGSDTQYF. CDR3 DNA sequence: TGCGCCAGCAGCCTAGCGGGAGGATCAGATACGCAGTATTTT.

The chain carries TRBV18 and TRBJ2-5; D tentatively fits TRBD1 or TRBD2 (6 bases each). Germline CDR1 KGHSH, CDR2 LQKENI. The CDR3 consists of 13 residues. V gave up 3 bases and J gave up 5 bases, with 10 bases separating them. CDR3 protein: CASSPWGAETQYF. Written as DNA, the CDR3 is TGTGCCAGCTCACCGTGGGGGGCTGAGACCCAGTACTTC.

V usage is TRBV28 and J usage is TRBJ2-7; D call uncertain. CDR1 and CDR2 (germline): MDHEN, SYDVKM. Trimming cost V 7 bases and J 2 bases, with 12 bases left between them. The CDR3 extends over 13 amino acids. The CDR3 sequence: CASTLRNTYEQYF. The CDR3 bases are TGTGCCAGCACGCTCAGGAATACCTACGAGCAGTACTTC.

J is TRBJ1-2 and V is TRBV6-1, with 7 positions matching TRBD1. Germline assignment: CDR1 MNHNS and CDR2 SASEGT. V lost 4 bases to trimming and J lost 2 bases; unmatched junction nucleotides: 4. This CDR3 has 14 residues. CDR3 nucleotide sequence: TGTGCCAGCAGTGGCAGGGGGACCAACTATGGCTACACCTTC. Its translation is CASSGRGTNYGYTF.

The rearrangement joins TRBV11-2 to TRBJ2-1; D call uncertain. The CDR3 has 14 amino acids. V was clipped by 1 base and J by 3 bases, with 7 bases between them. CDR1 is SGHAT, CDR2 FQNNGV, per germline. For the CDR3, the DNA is TGTGCCAGCAGCTTAGCGTCCAACTACAATGAGCAGTTCTTC. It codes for CASSLASNYNEQFF. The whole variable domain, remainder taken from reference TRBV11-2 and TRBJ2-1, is EAGVAQSPRYKIIEKRQSVAFWCNPISGHATLYWYQQILGQGPKLLIQFQNNGVVDDSQLPKDRFSAERLKGVDSTLKIQPAKLEDSAVYLCASSLASNYNEQFFGPGTRLTVL.

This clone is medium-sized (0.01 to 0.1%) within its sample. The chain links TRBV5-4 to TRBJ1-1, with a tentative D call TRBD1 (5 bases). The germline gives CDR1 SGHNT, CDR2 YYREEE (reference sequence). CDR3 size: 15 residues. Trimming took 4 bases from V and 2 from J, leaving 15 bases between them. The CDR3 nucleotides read TGTGCCAGCAGCCTTGATTGGGGGTCTAACACTGAAGCTTTCTTT. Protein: CASSLDWGSNTEAFF.

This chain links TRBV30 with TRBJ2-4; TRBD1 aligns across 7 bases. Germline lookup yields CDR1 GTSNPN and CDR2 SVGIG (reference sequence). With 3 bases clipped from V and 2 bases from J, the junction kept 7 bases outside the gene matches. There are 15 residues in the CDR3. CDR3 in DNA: TGTGCCTGGAGGGGCAGGGACAGATCCAAAAACATTCAGTACTTC. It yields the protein CAWRGRDRSKNIQYF.

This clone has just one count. CDR3 loop: CASSTGQGAYEQYF. CDR3 DNA sequence: TGTGCCAGCAGCACGGGACAGGGTGCCTACGAGCAGTACTTC. V gene TRBV7-9 combines with J gene TRBJ2-7; TRBD1 agrees at 9 bases. Germline values: CDR1 SEHNR, CDR2 FQNEAQ (reference sequence). V gave up 5 bases and J gave up 2 bases; unmatched junction bases: 4. This CDR3 contains 14 residues.

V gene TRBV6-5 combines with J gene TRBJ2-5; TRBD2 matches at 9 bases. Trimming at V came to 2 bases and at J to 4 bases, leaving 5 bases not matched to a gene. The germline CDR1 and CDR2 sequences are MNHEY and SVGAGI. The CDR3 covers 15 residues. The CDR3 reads CASSYIGRGGETQYF. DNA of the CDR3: TGTGCCAGCAGTTACATCGGGCGGGGGGGAGAGACCCAGTACTTC.

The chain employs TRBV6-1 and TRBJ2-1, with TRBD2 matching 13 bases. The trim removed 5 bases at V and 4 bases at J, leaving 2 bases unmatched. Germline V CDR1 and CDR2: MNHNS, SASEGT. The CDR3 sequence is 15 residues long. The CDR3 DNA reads TGTGCCAGCAGTATACTAGCGGGAGGGTACAATGAGCAGTTCTTC. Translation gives CASSILAGGYNEQFF.

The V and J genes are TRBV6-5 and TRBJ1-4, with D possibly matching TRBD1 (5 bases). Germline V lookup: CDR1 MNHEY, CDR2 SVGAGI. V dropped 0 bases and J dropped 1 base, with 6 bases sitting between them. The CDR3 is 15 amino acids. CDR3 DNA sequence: TGTGCCAGCAGTTACTCGGGGGTAACTAATGAAAAACTGTTTTTT. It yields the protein CASSYSGVTNEKLFF.

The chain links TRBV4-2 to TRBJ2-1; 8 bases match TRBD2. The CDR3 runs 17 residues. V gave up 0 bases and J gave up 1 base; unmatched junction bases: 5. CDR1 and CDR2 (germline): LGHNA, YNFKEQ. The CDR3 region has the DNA TGTGCCAGCAGCCAAGAACCCAGCGGGAGTTCCTACAATGAGCAGTTCTTC. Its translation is CASSQEPSGSSYNEQFF.

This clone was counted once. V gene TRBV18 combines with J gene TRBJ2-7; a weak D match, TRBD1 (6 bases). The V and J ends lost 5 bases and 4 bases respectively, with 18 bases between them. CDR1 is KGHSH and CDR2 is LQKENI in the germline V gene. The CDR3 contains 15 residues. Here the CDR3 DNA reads TGTGCCAGCTCATTGACGACAGGTGACATTTACGAGCAGTACTTC. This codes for CASSLTTGDIYEQYF.

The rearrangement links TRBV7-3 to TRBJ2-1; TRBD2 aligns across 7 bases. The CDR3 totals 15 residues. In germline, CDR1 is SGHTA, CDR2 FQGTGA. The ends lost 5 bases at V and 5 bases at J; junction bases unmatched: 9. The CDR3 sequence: CASSPGGRADNEQFF. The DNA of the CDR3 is TGTGCCAGCAGCCCCGGCGGGAGAGCAGACAATGAGCAGTTCTTC.

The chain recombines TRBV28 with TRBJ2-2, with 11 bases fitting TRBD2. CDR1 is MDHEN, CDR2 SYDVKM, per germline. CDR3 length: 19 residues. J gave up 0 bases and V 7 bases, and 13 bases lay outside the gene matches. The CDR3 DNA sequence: TGTGCCAGCAACTTGCTATTCCGGACTAGCGGGCCGAACACCGGGGAGCTGTTTTTT. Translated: CASNLLFRTSGPNTGELFF.

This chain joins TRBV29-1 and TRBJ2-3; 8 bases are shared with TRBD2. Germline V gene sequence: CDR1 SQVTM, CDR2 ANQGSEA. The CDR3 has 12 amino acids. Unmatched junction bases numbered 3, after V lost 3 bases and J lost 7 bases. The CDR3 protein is CSVESGGNTQYF. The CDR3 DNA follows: TGCAGCGTTGAGTCGGGGGGGAATACGCAGTATTTT.

This chain's CDR3 is CASRAVDSLLSEQYF. The DNA for the CDR3 is TGTGCCAGTAGGGCCGTTGACTCTCTACTAAGCGAGCAGTACTTC. The rearrangement joins TRBV19 to TRBJ2-7; D is unclear. The CDR3 spans 15 residues. V lost 6 bases to trimming and J lost 6 bases, with 21 bases between them. In germline, CDR1 is LNHDA, CDR2 SQIVND (reference sequence).

The chain's CDR3 is CASSSVGTAYGYTF. The CDR3 region has the DNA TGTGCCAGCAGCTCAGTTGGGACGGCCTATGGCTACACCTTC. The V call is TRBV7-9, the J call TRBJ1-2; possibly TRBD1 for D (5 bases). CDR3 length: 14 residues. Germline values: CDR1 SEHNR, CDR2 FQNEAQ (reference sequence). Trimming removed 4 bases at V and 4 bases at J, with 13 bases between.

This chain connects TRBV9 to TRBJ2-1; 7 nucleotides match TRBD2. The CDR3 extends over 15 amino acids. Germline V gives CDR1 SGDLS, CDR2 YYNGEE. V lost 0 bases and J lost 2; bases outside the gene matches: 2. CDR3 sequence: CASSVGLAAYNEQFF. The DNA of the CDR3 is TGTGCCAGCAGCGTAGGGCTAGCGGCCTACAATGAGCAGTTCTTC.

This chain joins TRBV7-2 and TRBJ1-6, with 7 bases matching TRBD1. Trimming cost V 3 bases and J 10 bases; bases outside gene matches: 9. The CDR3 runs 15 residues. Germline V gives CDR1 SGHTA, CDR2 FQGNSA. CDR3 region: CASSFDDRDGSPLHF. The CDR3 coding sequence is TGTGCCAGCAGCTTTGACGACAGGGACGGGTCACCCCTCCACTTT. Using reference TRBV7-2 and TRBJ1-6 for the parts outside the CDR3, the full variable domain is GAGVSQSPSNKVTEKGKDVELRCDPISGHTALYWYRQSLGQGLEFLIYFQGNSAPDKSGLPSDRFSAERTGGSVSTLTIQRTQQEDSAVYLCASSFDDRDGSPLHFGNGTRLTVT.

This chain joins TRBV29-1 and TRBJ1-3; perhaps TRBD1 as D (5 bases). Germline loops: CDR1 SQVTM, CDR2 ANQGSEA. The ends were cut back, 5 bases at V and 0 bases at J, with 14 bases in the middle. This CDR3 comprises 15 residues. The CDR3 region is CSVLQGPLSGNTIYF. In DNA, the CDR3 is TGCAGCGTTCTCCAGGGCCCACTCTCTGGAAACACCATATATTTT.

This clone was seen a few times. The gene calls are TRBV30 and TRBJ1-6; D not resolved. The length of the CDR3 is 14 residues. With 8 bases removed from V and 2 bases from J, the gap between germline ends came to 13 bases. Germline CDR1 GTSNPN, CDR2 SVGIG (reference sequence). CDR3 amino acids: CAGRESPYNSPLHF. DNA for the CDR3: TGTGCCGGAAGAGAGAGTCCCTATAATTCACCCCTCCACTTT.

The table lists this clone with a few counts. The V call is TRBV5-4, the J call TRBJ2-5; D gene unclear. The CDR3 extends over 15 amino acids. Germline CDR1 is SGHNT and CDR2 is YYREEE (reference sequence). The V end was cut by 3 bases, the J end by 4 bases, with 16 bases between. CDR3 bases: TGTGCCAGCAGCTATAAGGATACCCCACGAGAGACCCAGTACTTC. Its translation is CASSYKDTPRETQYF.

In DNA, the CDR3 is TGTGCCAGCAGTTCTACGTCTGCGGGATCCTACAATGAGCAGTTCTTC. Amino acids: CASSSTSAGSYNEQFF. V and J are TRBV28 and TRBJ2-1; D might be TRBD2 (6 bases). The CDR3 runs to 16 residues. Germline V gene lookup returns CDR1 MDHEN and CDR2 SYDVKM. V lost 4 bases and J lost 1, with 14 bases in between.

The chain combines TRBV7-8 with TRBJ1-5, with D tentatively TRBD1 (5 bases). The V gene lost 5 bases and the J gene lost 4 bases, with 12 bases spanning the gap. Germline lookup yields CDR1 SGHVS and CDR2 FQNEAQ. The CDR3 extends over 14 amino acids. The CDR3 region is CASSTGTQNQPQHF. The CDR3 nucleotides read TGTGCCAGCAGCACCGGGACTCAGAATCAGCCCCAGCATTTT.

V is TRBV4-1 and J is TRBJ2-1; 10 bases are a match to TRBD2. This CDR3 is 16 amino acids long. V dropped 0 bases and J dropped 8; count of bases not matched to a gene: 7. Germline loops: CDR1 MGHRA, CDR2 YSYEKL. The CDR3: CASSQEASGRRYEQFF. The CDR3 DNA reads TGCGCCAGCAGCCAAGAGGCTAGCGGGAGAAGATATGAGCAGTTCTTC.

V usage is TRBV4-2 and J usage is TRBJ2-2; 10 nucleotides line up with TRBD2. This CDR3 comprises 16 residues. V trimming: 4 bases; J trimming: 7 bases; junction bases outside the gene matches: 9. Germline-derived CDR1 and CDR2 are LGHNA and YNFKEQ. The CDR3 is CASSPASGSRVGELFF. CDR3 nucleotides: TGTGCCAGCAGCCCCGCTAGCGGGAGTAGGGTCGGGGAGCTGTTTTTT.

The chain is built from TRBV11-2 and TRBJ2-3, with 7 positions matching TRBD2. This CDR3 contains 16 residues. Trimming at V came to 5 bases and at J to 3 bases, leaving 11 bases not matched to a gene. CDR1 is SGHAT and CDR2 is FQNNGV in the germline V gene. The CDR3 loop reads CASSPNAGAATDTQYF. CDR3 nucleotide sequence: TGTGCCAGCAGCCCGAACGCGGGAGCAGCGACAGATACGCAGTATTTT.

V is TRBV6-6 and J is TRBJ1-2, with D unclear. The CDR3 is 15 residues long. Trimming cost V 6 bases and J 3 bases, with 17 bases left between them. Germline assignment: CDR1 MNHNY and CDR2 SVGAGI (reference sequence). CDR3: CASRPGPADYYGYTF. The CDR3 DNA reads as TGTGCCAGCAGGCCCGGCCCGGCAGATTACTATGGCTACACCTTC.